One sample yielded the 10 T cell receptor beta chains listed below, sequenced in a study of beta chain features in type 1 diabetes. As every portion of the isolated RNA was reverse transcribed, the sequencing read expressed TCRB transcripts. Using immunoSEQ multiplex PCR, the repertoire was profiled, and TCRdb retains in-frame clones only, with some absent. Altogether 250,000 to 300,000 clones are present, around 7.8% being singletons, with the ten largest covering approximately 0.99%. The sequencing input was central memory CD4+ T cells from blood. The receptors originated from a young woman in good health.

The CDR3 is CASSRQGSPTYEQYF. The CDR3, as DNA: TGTGCCAGCAGCCGACAGGGAAGTCCTACCTACGAGCAGTACTTC. The chain carries TRBV9 and TRBJ2-7; 7 nucleotides align to TRBD1. There are 15 residues in the CDR3. The V gene's germline CDR1 is SGDLS and CDR2 YYNGEE. Trimming at V came to 4 bases and at J to 2 bases, leaving 9 bases not matched to a gene.

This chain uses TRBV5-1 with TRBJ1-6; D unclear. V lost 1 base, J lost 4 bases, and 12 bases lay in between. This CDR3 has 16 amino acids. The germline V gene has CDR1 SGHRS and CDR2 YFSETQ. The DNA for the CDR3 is TGCGCCAGCAGCTTGTCCGACGGGAATTATAATTCACCCCTCCACTTT. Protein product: CASSLSDGNYNSPLHF.

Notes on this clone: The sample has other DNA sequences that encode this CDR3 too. The CDR3 sequence is CASSRTDTQYF. In DNA form, the CDR3 reads TGTGCCAGCAGCCGAACAGATACGCAGTATTTT. The gene calls are TRBV6-6 and TRBJ2-3; unclear D gene. There are 11 residues in the CDR3. V lost 6 bases, J lost 3 bases, and 4 bases lay in between. Germline-derived CDR1 and CDR2 are MNHNY and SVGAGI (reference sequence).

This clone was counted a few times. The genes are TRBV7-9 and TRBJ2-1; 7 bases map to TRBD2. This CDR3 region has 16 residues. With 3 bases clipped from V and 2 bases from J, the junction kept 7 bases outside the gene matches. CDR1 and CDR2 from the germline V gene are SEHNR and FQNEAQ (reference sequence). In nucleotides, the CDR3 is TGTGCCAGCAGCTTTTGGGGGAGGGCCCCCTACAATGAGCAGTTCTTC. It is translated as CASSFWGRAPYNEQFF.

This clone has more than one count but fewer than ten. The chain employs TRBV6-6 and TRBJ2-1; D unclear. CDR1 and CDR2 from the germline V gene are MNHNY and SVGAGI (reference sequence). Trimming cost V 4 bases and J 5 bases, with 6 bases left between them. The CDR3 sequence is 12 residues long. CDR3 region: CASSLIDNEQFF. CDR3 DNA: TGTGCCAGCAGTTTAATTGACAATGAGCAGTTCTTC.

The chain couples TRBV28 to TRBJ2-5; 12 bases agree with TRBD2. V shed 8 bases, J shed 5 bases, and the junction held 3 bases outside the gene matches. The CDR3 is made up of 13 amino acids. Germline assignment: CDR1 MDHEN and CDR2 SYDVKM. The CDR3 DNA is TGTGCCAGCCTAGCGGGGGGGCGGGAGACCCAGTACTTC. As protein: CASLAGGRETQYF.

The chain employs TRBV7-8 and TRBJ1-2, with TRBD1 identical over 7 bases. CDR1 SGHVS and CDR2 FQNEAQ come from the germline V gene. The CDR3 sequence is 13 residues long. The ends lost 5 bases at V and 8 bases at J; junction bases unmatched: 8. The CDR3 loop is CASSPDRVEGYTF. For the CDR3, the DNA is TGTGCCAGCAGCCCAGACAGGGTCGAAGGCTACACCTTC.

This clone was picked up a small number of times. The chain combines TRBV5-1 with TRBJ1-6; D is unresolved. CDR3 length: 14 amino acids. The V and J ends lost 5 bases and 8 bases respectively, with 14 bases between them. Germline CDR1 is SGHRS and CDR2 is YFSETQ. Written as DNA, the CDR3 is TGCGCCAGCAGGAGTGGAGTTCCTGATTCACCCCTCCACTTT. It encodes CASRSGVPDSPLHF.

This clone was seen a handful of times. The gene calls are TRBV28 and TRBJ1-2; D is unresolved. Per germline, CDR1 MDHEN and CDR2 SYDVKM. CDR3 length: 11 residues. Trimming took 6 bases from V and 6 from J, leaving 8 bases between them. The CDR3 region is CASSRADGYTF. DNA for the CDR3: TGTGCCAGCAGCAGAGCGGATGGCTACACCTTC.

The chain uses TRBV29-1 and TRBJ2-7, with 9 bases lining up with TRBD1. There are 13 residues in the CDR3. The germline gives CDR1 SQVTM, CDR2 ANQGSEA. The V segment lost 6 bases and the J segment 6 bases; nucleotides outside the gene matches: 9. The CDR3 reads CSVAGTGRGEQYF. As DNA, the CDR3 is TGCAGCGTGGCCGGGACAGGGAGGGGCGAGCAGTACTTC.